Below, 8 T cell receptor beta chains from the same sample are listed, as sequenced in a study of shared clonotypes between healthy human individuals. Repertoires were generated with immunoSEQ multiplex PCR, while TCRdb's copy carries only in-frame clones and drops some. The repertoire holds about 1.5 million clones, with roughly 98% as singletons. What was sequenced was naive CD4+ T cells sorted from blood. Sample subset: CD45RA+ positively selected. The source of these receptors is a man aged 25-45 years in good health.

The CDR3 region has the DNA TGTGCCAGCAGCGCCCACCCGGGCCGGTTCGACGAGCAGTACTTC. Translated: CASSAHPGRFDEQYF. The V and J genes are TRBV9 and TRBJ2-7; D is unclear. This CDR3 is built from 15 residues. Between the trimmed V and J ends, which lost 3 bases and 5 bases, there was a span of 18 bases. The V gene's germline CDR1 is SGDLS and CDR2 YYNGEE.

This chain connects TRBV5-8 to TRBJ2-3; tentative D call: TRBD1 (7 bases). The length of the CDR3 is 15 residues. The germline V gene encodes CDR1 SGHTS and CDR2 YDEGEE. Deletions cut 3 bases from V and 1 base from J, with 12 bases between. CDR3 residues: CASSYQGGRTDTQYF. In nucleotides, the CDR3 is TGTGCCAGCAGCTACCAGGGGGGCCGCACAGATACGCAGTATTTT. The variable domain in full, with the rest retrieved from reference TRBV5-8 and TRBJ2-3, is EAGVTQSPTHLIKTRGQQATLRCSPISGHTSVYWYQQALGLGLQFLLWYDEGEERNRGNFPPRFSGRQFPNYSSELNVNALELEDSALYLCASSYQGGRTDTQYFGPGTRLTVL.

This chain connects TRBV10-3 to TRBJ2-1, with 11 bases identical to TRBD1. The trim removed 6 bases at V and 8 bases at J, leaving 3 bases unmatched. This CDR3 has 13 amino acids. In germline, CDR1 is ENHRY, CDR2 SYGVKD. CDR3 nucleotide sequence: TGTGCCATCAGAGGACAGGGGGCGTATGAGCAGTTCTTC. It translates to CAIRGQGAYEQFF.

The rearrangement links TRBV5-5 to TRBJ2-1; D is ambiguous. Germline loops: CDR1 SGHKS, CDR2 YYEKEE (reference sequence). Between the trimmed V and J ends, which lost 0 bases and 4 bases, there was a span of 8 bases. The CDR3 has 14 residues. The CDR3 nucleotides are TGTGCCAGCAGCTTGGTGTCTAGTTACAATGAGCAGTTCTTC. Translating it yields CASSLVSSYNEQFF. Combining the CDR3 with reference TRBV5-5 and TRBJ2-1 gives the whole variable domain DAGVTQSPTHLIKTRGQQVTLRCSPISGHKSVSWYQQVLGQGPQFIFQYYEKEERGRGNFPDRFSARQFPNYSSELNVNALLLGDSALYLCASSLVSSYNEQFFGPGTRLTVL.

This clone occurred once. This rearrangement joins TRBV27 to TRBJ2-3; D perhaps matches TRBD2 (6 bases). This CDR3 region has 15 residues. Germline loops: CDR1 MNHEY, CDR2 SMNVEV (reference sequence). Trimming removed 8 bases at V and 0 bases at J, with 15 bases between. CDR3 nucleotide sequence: TGTGCCAGCGGACAATTAGCGGAGAGCACAGATACGCAGTATTTT. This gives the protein CASGQLAESTDTQYF.

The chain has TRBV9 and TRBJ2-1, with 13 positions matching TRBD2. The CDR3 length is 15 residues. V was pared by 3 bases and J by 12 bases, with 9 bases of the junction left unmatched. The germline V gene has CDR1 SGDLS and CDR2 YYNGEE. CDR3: CASSGSGTSGMGQFF. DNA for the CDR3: TGTGCCAGCAGCGGATCCGGGACTAGCGGGATGGGGCAGTTCTTC.

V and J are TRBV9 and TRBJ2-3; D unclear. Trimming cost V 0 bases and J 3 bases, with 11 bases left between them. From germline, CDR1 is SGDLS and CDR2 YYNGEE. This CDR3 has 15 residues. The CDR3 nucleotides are TGTGCCAGCAGCGTAGAGGGCAGCAGGACAGATACGCAGTATTTT. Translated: CASSVEGSRTDTQYF.

The CDR3 here is CATSRTGNTIYF. Here the CDR3 DNA reads TGTGCCACCAGTCGAACTGGAAACACCATATATTTT. The chain uses TRBV15 and TRBJ1-3; D gene unclear. V lost 6 bases and J lost 2, with 5 bases in between. The CDR3 is 12 amino acids. CDR1 is LNHNV, CDR2 YYDKDF, per germline (reference sequence).